The present entry profiles one TCR beta chain with its context. The source of the sample is a study of OX40 agonist ivuxolimab in advanced cancers. Study information: An agonistic human IgG2 monoclonal antibody against OX40 (CD134) was given. Patients achieving partial responses numbered three: one hepatocellular carcinoma case and two cutaneous melanoma cases.

Trimming left V 3 bases short and J 2 bases short, with 3 bases between. This CDR3 is built from 12 residues. CDR1 is MGHRA and CDR2 is YSYEKL in the germline V gene. Profiling relied on immunoSEQ multiplex PCR, and the TCRdb table lists in-frame clones only, not all of them. Of under 70,000 clones listed, more than 65% were seen once; the top ten hold roughly 4.1%. The sequence derives from an adult with an advanced solid tumor such as melanoma, head and neck, liver or kidney cancer. Sequenced here: CD4+ or CD8+ T cells sorted from blood, sampled in a trial of the OX40 agonist ivuxolimab. J is TRBJ2-3 and V is TRBV4-1, with no clear D. CDR3 DNA: TGCGCCAGCAGCCACATCACAGATACGCAGTATTTT. Residues: CASSHITDTQYF.